These T cell receptor beta chains were read from a single sample in a study of T-cell memory formation after mild COVID-19. A single record per CDR3 protein comes from TCRdb applying MiXCR to the 5' RACE reads. This table holds 150,000 to 200,000 distinct CDR3 sequences, about 9.9% found once. The specimen was PBMCs or a T cell subset sorted from them (not recorded which). The receptors here all came from a man younger than 35 who had mild COVID-19 (a few samples of this study predate the infection). Cell type and time point are not known. Each CDR3 is given with its conserved first and last residue. D genes are given only for firm matches. Clone size is shown for a subset of rows, as once, few, many or a class of expanded clone.

D | J | size | V | CDR3 | DNA
. | TRBJ1-6 | few | TRBV6-2/TRBV6-3 | CASRLPRRTVLNSPLHF | TGTGCCAGCAGACTTCCCCGCCGGACCGTCTTAAATTCACCCCTCCACTTT
TRBD1 | TRBJ1-1 | . | TRBV12-3/TRBV12-4 | CASTDRVDTEAFF | TGTGCCAGCACCGACAGGGTAGACACTGAAGCTTTCTTT
TRBD2 | TRBJ2-5 | . | TRBV7-8 | CASSLVSPGGEETQYF | TGTGCCAGCAGCTTAGTCTCTCCGGGAGGGGAAGAGACCCAGTACTTC
. | TRBJ2-5 | . | TRBV5-1 | CASSLGSPTGAGETQYF | TGCGCCAGCAGCTTGGGGTCCCCAACGGGGGCTGGGGAGACCCAGTACTTC
TRBD1 | TRBJ2-2 | . | TRBV4-1 | CASRPYRGRTGELFF | TGCGCCAGCAGACCCTACAGGGGGAGGACCGGGGAGCTGTTTTTT
. | TRBJ2-5 | many | TRBV7-2 | CASSFIWGNDGTQYF | TGTGCCAGCAGCTTTATTTGGGGGAATGACGGGACCCAGTACTTC
. | TRBJ1-1 | . | TRBV20-1 | CGLLRETEAFF | TGCGGCCTCCTCAGGGAGACTGAAGCTTTCTTT
. | TRBJ2-5 | . | TRBV6-5 | CASSYSDGEETQYF | TGTGCCAGCAGTTACTCTGACGGAGAAGAGACCCAGTACTTC
TRBD2 | TRBJ2-3 | few | TRBV12-3/TRBV12-4 | CAVCKSGGPRTDTQYF | TGTGCCGTCTGCAAAAGCGGGGGCCCCCGCACAGATACGCAGTATTTT
. | TRBJ2-4 | . | TRBV5-6 | CASSVTAGIQYF | TGTGCCAGCAGCGTGACAGCCGGCATTCAGTACTTC
. | TRBJ1-1 | . | TRBV18 | CASSDGSKFLNTEAFF | TGTGCCAGCTCGGACGGATCAAAATTTTTGAACACTGAAGCTTTCTTT
. | TRBJ2-4 | . | TRBV5-6 | CASSPRGAGRAKNIQYF | TGTGCCAGCAGCCCACGGGGGGCCGGACGGGCCAAAAACATTCAGTACTTC
TRBD1 | TRBJ1-2 | few | TRBV6-2/TRBV6-3 | CASSGRTGGSYGYTF | TGTGCCAGCAGTGGAAGGACAGGGGGCTCCTATGGCTACACCTTC
TRBD2 | TRBJ2-1 | . | TRBV5-1 | CASSQTSGGYNEQFF | TGCGCCAGCAGCCAGACTAGCGGGGGGTACAATGAGCAGTTCTTC
. | TRBJ1-3 | . | TRBV12-3/TRBV12-4 | CASSLFQGGNTIYF | TGTGCCAGCAGTTTGTTCCAGGGAGGAAACACCATATATTTT
. | TRBJ1-4 | few | TRBV15 | CATSRVRGAGEKLFF | TGTGCCACCAGCAGAGTAAGGGGGGCGGGCGAAAAACTGTTTTTT
. | TRBJ1-3 | few | TRBV5-1 | CASTGGGSGNTIYF | TGCGCCAGCACAGGAGGGGGATCTGGAAACACCATATATTTT
TRBD2 | TRBJ2-3 | . | TRBV6-2/TRBV6-3 | CASSYPRGGGDTQYF | TGTGCCAGCAGTTATCCCCGTGGCGGGGGAGATACGCAGTATTTT
. | TRBJ1-1 | many | TRBV6-2/TRBV6-3 | CASSYFRGRAFF | TGTGCCAGCAGTTACTTCAGGGGTCGAGCTTTCTTT
. | TRBJ1-1 | few | TRBV12-3/TRBV12-4 | CASSRQAINTEAFF | TGTGCCAGCAGCCGACAGGCTATCAACACTGAAGCTTTCTTT
. | TRBJ1-1 | many | TRBV2 | CASTKTENTEAFF | TGTGCCAGCACCAAGACGGAGAACACTGAAGCTTTCTTT
. | TRBJ2-5 | . | TRBV9 | CASSVAGHQETQYF | TGTGCCAGCAGCGTAGCGGGGCACCAAGAGACCCAGTACTTC
. | TRBJ2-2 | few | TRBV7-3 | CASSLRWAGELFF | TGTGCCAGCAGCCTAAGATGGGCCGGGGAGCTGTTTTTT
. | TRBJ1-1 | . | TRBV3-1 | CASSQGFRGTEAFF | TGTGCCAGCAGCCAAGGGTTCAGGGGCACTGAAGCTTTCTTT
. | TRBJ1-1 | few | TRBV4-1 | CASSPETGNTEAFF | TGCGCCAGCAGCCCAGAGACAGGGAACACTGAAGCTTTCTTT
. | TRBJ1-2 | few | TRBV2 | CASSIGQHGYTF | TGTGCCAGCAGTATAGGACAGCACGGCTACACCTTC
. | TRBJ2-3 | . | TRBV4-1 | CASSQELRRGRDTQYF | TGCGCCAGCAGCCAAGAACTTCGGAGGGGGCGAGATACGCAGTATTTT
TRBD1 | TRBJ2-1 | few | TRBV25-1 | CASSDPGQGLGEQFF | TGTGCCAGCAGTGATCCTGGACAGGGGCTCGGCGAGCAGTTCTTC
TRBD2 | TRBJ2-7 | . | TRBV6-2/TRBV6-3 | CASSSQTLRSGPPYEQYF | TGTGCCAGCAGTTCCCAAACGCTCCGTAGCGGGCCCCCTTACGAGCAGTACTTC
TRBD2 | TRBJ2-3 | . | TRBV5-1 | CASSLGASGNTDTQYF | TGCGCCAGCAGCTTGGGGGCTAGCGGTAACACAGATACGCAGTATTTT
. | TRBJ2-5 | few | TRBV4-1 | CASSQVGQTQYF | TGCGCCAGCAGCCAAGTGGGACAGACCCAGTACTTC
TRBD2 | TRBJ2-3 | . | TRBV6-6 | CASSRGTSGGYTQYF | TGTGCCAGCAGTCGCGGGACTAGCGGGGGTTATACGCAGTATTTT
TRBD1 | TRBJ1-6 | many | TRBV4-2 | CASSQPQGSPLHF | TGTGCCAGCAGCCAACCACAGGGGTCACCCCTCCACTTT
. | TRBJ1-5 | many | TRBV29-1 | CSVGDGLLGNQPQHF | TGCAGCGTTGGTGATGGGTTGCTCGGCAATCAGCCCCAGCATTTT
TRBD2 | TRBJ2-2 | . | TRBV4-2 | CASSQEASGGATGELFF | TGTGCCAGCAGCCAAGAGGCAAGCGGGGGGGCCACCGGGGAGCTGTTTTTT
. | TRBJ2-1 | few | TRBV6-2/TRBV6-3 | CASSYFSYNEQFF | TGTGCCAGCAGTTACTTCTCCTACAATGAGCAGTTCTTC
. | TRBJ1-4 | . | TRBV7-2 | CASSLVGGGEKLFF | TGTGCCAGCAGCTTAGTTGGCGGAGGTGAAAAACTGTTTTTT
TRBD1 | TRBJ1-2 | few | TRBV4-3 | CASSQDWTGNGYTF | TGCGCCAGCAGCCAAGATTGGACAGGGAATGGCTACACCTTC
. | TRBJ1-5 | many | TRBV12-3/TRBV12-4 | CASSRDHSNQPQHF | TGTGCCAGCAGTCGGGACCATAGCAATCAGCCCCAGCATTTT
. | TRBJ1-1 | many | TRBV7-3 | CASSPTGYLDTEAFF | TGTGCCAGCAGCCCCACAGGGTATTTAGACACTGAAGCTTTCTTT
TRBD1 | TRBJ2-5 | . | TRBV6-1 | CASDPGQGKKTQYF | TGTGCCAGCGACCCGGGACAGGGCAAGAAGACCCAGTACTTC
TRBD2 | TRBJ2-1 | few | TRBV4-3 | CASSQEPSGGEQFF | TGCGCCAGCAGCCAAGAGCCTAGCGGGGGAGAGCAGTTCTTC
. | TRBJ2-3 | few | TRBV27 | CASSLLVRGIDTQYF | TGTGCCAGCAGTTTATTAGTCCGGGGGATAGATACGCAGTATTTT
. | TRBJ1-1 | few | TRBV11-2 | CASSLDRVGEAFF | TGTGCCAGCAGCTTAGATCGGGTAGGAGAAGCTTTCTTT
. | TRBJ2-3 | . | TRBV4-3 | CASSQRASTDTQYF | TGCGCCAGCAGCCAAAGAGCTAGCACAGATACGCAGTATTTT
TRBD2 | TRBJ2-7 | few | TRBV7-9 | CASSLASGAPIYEQYF | TGTGCCAGCAGCTTAGCTAGCGGGGCACCTATTTACGAGCAGTACTTC
. | TRBJ1-4 | many | TRBV7-2 | CASSLEGGRLEKLFF | TGTGCCAGCAGCTTAGAAGGTGGCCGACTTGAAAAACTGTTTTTT
TRBD1 | TRBJ1-5 | . | TRBV10-3 | CAVTGTVNQPQHF | TGTGCCGTCACCGGGACAGTGAATCAGCCCCAGCATTTT
. | TRBJ2-3 | . | TRBV5-1 | CASSLLGVTDTQYF | TGCGCCAGCAGCTTGTTGGGGGTGACAGATACGCAGTATTTT
. | TRBJ2-7 | few | TRBV29-1 | CSVEDRRESYEQYF | TGCAGCGTTGAAGATCGGAGGGAATCCTACGAGCAGTACTTC
TRBD1 | TRBJ1-3 | few | TRBV12-3/TRBV12-4 | CASSRGGPRNTIYF | TGTGCCAGCAGTCGAGGGGGCCCAAGAAACACCATATATTTT
TRBD2 | TRBJ2-5 | many | TRBV20-1 | CSAPRTSLETQYF | TGCAGTGCCCCAAGGACTAGCTTGGAGACCCAGTACTTC